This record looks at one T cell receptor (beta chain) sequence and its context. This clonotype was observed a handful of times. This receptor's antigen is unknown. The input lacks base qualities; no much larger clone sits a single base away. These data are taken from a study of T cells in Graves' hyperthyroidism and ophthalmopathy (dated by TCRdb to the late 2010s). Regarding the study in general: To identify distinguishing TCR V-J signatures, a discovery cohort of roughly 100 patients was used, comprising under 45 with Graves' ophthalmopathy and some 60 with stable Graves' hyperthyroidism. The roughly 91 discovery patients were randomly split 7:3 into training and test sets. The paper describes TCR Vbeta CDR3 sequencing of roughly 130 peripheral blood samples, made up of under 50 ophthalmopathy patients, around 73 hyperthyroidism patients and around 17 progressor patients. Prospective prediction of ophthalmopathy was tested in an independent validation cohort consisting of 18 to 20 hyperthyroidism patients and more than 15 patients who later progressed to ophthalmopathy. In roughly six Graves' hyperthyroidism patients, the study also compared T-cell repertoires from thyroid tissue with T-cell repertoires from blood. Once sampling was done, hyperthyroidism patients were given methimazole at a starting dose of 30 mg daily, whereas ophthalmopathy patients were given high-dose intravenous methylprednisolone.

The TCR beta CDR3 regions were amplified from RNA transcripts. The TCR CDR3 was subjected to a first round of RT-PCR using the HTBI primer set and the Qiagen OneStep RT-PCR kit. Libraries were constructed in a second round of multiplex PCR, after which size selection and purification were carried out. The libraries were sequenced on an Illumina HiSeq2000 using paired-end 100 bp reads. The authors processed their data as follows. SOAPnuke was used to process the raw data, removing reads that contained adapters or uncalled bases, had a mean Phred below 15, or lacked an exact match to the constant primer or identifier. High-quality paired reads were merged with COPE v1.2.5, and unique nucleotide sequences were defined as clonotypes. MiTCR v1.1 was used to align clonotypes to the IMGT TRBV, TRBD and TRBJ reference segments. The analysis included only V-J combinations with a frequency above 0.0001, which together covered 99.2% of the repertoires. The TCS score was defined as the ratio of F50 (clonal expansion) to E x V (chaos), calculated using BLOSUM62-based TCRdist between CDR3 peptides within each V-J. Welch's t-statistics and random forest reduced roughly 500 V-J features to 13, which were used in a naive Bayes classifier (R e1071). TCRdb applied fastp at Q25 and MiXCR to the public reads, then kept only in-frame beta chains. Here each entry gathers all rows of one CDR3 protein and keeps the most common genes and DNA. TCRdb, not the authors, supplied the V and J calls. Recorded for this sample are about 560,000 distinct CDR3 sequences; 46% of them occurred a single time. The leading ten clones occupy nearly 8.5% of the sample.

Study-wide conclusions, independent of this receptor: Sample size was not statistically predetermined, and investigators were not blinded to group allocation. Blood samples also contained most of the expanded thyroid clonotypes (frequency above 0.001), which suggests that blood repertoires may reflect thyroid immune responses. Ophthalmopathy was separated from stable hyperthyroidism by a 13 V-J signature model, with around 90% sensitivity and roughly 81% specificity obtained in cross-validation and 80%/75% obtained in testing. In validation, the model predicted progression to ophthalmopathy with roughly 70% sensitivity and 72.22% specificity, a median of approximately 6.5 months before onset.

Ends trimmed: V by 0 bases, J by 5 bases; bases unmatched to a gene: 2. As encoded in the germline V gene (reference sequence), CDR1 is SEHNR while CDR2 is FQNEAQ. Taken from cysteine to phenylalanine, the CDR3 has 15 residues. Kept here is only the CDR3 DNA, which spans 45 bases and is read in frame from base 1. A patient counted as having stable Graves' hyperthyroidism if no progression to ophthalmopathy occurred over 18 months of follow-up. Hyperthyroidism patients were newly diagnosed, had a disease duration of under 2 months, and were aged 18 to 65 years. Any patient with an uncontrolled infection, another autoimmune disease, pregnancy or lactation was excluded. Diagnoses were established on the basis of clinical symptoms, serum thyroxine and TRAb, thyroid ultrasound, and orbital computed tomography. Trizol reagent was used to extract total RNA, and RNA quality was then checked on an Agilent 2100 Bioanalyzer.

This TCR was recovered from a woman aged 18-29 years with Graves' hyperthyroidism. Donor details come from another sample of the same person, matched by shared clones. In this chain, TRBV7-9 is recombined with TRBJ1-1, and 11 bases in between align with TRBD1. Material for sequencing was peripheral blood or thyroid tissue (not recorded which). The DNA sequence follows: TGTGCCAGCAGCTTAGCGGACAGGGGGCGAACTGAAGCTTTCTTT. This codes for CASSLADRGRTEAFF.